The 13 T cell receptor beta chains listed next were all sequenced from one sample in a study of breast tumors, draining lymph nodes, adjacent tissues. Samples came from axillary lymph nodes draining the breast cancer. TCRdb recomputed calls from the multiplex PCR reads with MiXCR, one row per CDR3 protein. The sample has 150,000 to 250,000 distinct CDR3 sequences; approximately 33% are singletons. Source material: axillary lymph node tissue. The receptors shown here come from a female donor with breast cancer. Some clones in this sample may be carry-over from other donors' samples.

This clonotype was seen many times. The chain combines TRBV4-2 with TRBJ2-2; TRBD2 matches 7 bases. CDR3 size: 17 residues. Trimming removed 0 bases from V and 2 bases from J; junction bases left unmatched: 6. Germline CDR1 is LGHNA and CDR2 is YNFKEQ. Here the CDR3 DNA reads TGTGCCAGCAGCCAAGAGGGTCCTAGCGGCAACACCGGGGAGCTGTTTTTT. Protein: CASSQEGPSGNTGELFF.

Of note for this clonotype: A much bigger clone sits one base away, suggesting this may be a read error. DNA for the CDR3: TGCAGTGCTAGAGATCAGGGGTCAGCCAAAAACTTTCAGTACTTC. Residues: CSARDQGSAKNFQYF. The gene calls are TRBV20-1 and TRBJ2-4, with D maybe TRBD1 (6 bases). Germline CDR1 DFQATT, CDR2 SNEGSKA (reference sequence). This CDR3 has 15 residues.

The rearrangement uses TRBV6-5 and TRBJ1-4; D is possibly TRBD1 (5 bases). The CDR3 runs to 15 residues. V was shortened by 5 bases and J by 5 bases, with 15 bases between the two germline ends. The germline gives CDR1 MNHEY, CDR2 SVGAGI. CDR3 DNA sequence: TGTGCCAGCAGTCACCCCGACAGCTTCAATGAAAAACTGTTTTTT. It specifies CASSHPDSFNEKLFF.

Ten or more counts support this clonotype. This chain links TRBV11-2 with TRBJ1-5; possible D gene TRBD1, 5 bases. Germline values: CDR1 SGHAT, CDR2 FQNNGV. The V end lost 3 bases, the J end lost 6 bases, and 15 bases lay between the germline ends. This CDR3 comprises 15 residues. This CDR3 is CASSLYQGIGQPQHF. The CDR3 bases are TGTGCCAGCAGCTTGTACCAGGGAATAGGTCAGCCCCAGCATTTT.

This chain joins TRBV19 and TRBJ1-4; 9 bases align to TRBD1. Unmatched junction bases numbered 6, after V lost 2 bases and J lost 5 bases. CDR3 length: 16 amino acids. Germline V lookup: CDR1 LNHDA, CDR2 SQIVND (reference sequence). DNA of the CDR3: TGTGCCAGTAGTATAAATCCGGGACAGGGAAATGAAAAACTGTTTTTT. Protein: CASSINPGQGNEKLFF.

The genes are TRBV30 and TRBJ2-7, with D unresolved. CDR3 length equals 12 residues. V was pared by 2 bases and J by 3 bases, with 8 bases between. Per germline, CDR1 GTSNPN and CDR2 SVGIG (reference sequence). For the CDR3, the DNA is TGTGCCTGGAGTCCCCACAGCTACGAGCAGTACTTC. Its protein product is CAWSPHSYEQYF.

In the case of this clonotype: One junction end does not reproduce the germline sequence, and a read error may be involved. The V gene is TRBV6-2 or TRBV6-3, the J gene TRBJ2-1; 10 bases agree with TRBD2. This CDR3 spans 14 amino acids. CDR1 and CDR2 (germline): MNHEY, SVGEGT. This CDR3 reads CASSYSRPSGGPVF. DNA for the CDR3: TGTGCCAGCAGTTACTCGAGGCCTAGCGGGGGACCTGTCTTC.

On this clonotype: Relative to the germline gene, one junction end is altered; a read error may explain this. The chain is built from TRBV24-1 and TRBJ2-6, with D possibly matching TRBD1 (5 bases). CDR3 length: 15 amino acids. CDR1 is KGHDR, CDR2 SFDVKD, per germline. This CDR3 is CAIGHPSSGANVLTW. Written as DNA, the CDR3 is TGTGCCATCGGACACCCTTCATCTGGGGCCAACGTCCTGACTTGG.

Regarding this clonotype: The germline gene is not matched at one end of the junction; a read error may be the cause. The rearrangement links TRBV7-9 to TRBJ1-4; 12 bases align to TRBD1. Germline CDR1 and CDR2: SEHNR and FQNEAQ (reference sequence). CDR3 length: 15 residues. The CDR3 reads CASRPGQGAGEKPFF. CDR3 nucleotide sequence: TGTGCCAGCAGACCGGGACAGGGGGCTGGAGAAAAACCGTTTTTT. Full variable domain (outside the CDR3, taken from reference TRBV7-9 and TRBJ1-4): DTGVSQNPRHKITKRGQNVTFRCDPISEHNRLYWYRQTLGQGPEFLTYFQNEAQLEKSRLLSDRFSAERPKGSFSTLEIQRTEQGDSAMYLCASRPGQGAGEKPFFGSGTQLSVL.

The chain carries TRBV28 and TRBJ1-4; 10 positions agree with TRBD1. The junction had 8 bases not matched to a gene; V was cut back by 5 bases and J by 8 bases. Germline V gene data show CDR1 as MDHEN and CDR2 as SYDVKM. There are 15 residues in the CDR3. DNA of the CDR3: TGTGCCAGCAGTCGCCCCGGGACAGGGGAAGAAAAACTGTTTTTT. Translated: CASSRPGTGEEKLFF.

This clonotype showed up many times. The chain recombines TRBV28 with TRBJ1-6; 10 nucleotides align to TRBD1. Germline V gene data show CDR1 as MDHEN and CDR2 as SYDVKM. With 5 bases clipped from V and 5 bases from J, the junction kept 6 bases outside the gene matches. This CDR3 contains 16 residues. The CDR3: CASSERDRGNNSPLHF. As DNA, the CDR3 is TGTGCCAGCAGTGAGCGGGACAGGGGAAATAATTCACCCCTCCACTTT.

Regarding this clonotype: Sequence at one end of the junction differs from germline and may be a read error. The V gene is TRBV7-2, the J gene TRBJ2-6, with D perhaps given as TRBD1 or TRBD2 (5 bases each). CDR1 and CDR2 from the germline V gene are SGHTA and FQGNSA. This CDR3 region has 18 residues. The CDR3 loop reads CASSHQETRGAGAHVLTF. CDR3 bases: TGTGCCAGCAGCCATCAAGAGACAAGGGGAGCTGGGGCCCACGTCCTGACTTTC.

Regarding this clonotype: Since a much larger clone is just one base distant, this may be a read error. CDR3 in DNA: TGTGCGGACACCGGGGAGCTGTTTTTT. Translated: CADTGELFF. The rearrangement links TRBV27 to TRBJ2-2, with D hard to call. The CDR3 length is 9 residues. Germline CDR1 MNHEY, CDR2 SMNVEV (reference sequence).